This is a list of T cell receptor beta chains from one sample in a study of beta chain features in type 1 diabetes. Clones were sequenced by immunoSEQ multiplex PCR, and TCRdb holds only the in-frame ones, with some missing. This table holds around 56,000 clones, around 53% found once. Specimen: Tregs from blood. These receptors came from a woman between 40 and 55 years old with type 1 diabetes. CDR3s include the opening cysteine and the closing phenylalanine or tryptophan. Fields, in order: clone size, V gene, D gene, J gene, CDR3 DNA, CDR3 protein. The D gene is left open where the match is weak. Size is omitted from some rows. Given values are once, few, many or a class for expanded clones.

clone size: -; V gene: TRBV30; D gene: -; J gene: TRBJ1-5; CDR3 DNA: TGTGCCTGGAGTGGGGGGGGGAATAGCAATCAGCCCCAGCATTTT; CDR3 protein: CAWSGGGNSNQPQHF
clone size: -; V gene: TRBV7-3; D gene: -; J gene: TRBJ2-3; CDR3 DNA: TGTGCCAGCAGCATAAGAGGGCCTGCAGATACGCAGTATTTT; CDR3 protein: CASSIRGPADTQYF
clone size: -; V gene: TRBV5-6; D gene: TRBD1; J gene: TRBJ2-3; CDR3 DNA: TGTGCCAGCAGCTTGGCGGGGCGAGGGACAGGGAGCCCAAGAGATACGCAGTATTTT; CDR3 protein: CASSLAGRGTGSPRDTQYF
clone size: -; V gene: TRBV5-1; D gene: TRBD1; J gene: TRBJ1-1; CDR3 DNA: TGCGCCAGCTCCGCCGACAGGGGGAACACTGAAGCTTTCTTT; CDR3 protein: CASSADRGNTEAFF
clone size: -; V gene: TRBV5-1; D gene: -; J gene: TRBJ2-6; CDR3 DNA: TGCGCCAGCAGCCCCCTGGTCTGGCCTGGGGCCAACGTCCTGACTTTC; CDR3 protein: CASSPLVWPGANVLTF
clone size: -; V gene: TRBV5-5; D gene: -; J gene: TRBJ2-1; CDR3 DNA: TGTGCCAGCAGCTTGGGGCAGGGATACAATGAGCAGTTCTTC; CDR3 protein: CASSLGQGYNEQFF
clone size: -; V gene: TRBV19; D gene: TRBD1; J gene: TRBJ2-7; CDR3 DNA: TGTGCCAGTAGTTTCACAGGGGCGGGGCAGTACTTC; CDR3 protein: CASSFTGAGQYF
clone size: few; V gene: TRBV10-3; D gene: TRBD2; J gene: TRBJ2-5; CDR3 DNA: TGTGCCACTGGACTAGCGGGAGGCCCTCAAGAGACCCAGTACTTC; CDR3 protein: CATGLAGGPQETQYF
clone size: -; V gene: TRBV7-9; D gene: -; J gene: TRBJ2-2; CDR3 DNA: TGTGCCAGCAGCCAAACCGGGGAGCTGTTTTTT; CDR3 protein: CASSQTGELFF
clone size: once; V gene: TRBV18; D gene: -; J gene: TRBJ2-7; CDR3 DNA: TGTGCCAGCTCACCCACCCTCCAGATTAAAGAGCAGTACTTC; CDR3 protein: CASSPTLQIKEQYF
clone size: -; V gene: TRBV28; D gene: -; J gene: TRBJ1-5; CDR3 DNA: TGTGCCAGCAGTTTGAGGGATCAACAGCCCCAGCATTTT; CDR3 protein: CASSLRDQQPQHF
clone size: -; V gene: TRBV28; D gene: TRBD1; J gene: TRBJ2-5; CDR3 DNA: TGTGCCAGCAGTTCTACACCCGGACAGGGCCGGGAGACCCAGTACTTC; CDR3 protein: CASSSTPGQGRETQYF
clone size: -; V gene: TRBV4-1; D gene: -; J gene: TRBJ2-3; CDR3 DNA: TGCGCCAGCAGCCAAGTCGGCCGGGGGTGGGCAGATACGCAGTATTTT; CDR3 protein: CASSQVGRGWADTQYF
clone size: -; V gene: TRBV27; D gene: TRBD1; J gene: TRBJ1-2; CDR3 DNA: TGTGCCAGCAGTTTTCGGACAGGGAAGGTAGAGGGCTACACCTTC; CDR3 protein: CASSFRTGKVEGYTF
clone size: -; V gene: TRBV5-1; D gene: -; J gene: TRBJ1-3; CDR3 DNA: TGCGCCAGCAGCTTGGACAGCTCTGGAAACACCATATATTTT; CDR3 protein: CASSLDSSGNTIYF
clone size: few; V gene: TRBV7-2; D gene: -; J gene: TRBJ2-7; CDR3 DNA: TGTGCCAGCAGCCTGACTGGAACCTACGAGCAGTACTTC; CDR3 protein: CASSLTGTYEQYF
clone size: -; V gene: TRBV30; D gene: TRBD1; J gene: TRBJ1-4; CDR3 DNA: TGTGCCTGGAGGAGGCGACAGGGGACTTTTGAAAAACTGTTTTTT; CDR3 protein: CAWRRRQGTFEKLFF
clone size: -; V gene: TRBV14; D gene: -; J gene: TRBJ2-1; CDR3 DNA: TGTGCCAGCAGTGGTGACAGCTCCTACAATGAGCAGTTCTTC; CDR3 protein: CASSGDSSYNEQFF
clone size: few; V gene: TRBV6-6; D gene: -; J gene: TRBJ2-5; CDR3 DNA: TGTGCCAGCAGTTACGGGATTGGAGGGATGGAGACCCAGTACTTC; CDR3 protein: CASSYGIGGMETQYF
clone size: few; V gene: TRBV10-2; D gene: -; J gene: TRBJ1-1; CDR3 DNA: TGCGCCAGCAGTGGGGCTGACGGCCTGCCTGAAGCTTTCTTT; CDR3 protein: CASSGADGLPEAFF
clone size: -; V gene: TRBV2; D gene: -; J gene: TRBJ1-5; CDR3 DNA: TGTGCCAGCAGCCTCGGGAAGGGTCAGCCCCAGCATTTT; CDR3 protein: CASSLGKGQPQHF
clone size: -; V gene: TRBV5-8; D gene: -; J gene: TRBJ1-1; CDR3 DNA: TGTGCCAGCAGCCTCGGGGGGGCCCGTAGGACTGAAGCTTTCTTT; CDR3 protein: CASSLGGARRTEAFF
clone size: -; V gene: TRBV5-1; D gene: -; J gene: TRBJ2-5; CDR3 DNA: TGCGCCAGCAGCACGCAAGCGGGTGGGGCAGAGACCCAGTACTTC; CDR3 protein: CASSTQAGGAETQYF
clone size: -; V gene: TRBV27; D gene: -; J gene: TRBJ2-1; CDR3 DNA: TGTGCCAGCAGGAATACAGGCTACAACTCCTACAATGAGCAGTTCTTC; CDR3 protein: CASRNTGYNSYNEQFF
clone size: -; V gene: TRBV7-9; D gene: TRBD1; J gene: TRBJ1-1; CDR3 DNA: TGTGCCTGTAAACAGGGGGCGGGTACTGAAGCTTTCTTT; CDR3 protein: CACKQGAGTEAFF
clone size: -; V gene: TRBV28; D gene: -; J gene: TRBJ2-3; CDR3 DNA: TGTGCCAGCAGTTTCGGGAGCTCCACAGATACGCAGTATTTT; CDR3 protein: CASSFGSSTDTQYF
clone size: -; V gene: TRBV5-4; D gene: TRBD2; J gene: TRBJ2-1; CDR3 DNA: TGTGCCAGCAGCCTAGCGGGAGGCCCCCGGGATGAGCAGTTCTTC; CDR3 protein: CASSLAGGPRDEQFF
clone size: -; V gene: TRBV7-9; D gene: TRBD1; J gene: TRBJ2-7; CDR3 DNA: TGTGCCAGCAGCCCAGGACAGGGGACCGACGAGCAGTACTTC; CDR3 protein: CASSPGQGTDEQYF
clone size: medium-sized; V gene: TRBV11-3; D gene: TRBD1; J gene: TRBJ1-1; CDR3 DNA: TGTGCCAGCAGCCCAGGGGGGACGGTGAACACTGAAGCTTTCTTT; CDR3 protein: CASSPGGTVNTEAFF
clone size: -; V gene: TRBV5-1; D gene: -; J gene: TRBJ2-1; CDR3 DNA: TGCGCCAGCAGCTTTTTTCAGGATGAGTACAATGAGCAGTTCTTC; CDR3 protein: CASSFFQDEYNEQFF
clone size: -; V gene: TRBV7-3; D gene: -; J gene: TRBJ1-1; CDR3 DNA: TGTGCCAGCAGCTTGACAGGCGACACTGAAGCTTTCTTT; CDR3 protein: CASSLTGDTEAFF
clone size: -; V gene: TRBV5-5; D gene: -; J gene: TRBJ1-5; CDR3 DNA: TGTGCCAGCAGCCTTAGTGCTGGCAATCAGCCCCAGCATTTT; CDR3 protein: CASSLSAGNQPQHF
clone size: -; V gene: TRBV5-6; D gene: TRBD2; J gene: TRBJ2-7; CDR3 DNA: TGTGCCAGCAGCTTTAGGCGGGGGTCCTCCTACGAGCAGTACTTC; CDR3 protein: CASSFRRGSSYEQYF
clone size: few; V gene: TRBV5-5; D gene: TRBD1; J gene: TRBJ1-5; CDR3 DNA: TGTGCCAGCAGCTTAGGGGGCAGGGGGAGCAATCAGCCCCAGCATTTT; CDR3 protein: CASSLGGRGSNQPQHF
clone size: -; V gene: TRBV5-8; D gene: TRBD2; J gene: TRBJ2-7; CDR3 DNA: TGTGCCAGCAGCTTGCCAGGGAGGGCCTACGAGCAGTACTTC; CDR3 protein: CASSLPGRAYEQYF
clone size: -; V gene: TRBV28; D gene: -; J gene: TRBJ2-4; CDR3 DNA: TGTGCCAGCAGTTTAACTACCCGCGGGTCCAAAAACATTCAGTACTTC; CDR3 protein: CASSLTTRGSKNIQYF